A selection of T cell receptor beta chains follows, all from one sample in a study of blood T cell repertoires in COVID-19. Only in-frame clones appear in the TCRdb table, and some are missing; sequencing was by immunoSEQ multiplex PCR. The table has fewer than 400,000 clones, 92% seen once; the top ten hold 18%. Specimen: PBMCs or T cells enriched from blood (not recorded which). The receptor set was obtained from a young woman who had recovered from COVID-19. CDR3s include the opening cysteine and the closing phenylalanine or tryptophan. D genes are given only for firm matches. Only some rows state a clone size, as once, few, many or a class for expanded clones.

D,V,J,length,size,DNA,CDR3
NA,TRBV7-3,TRBJ2-7,14,NA,TGTGCCAGCAGCTTAGGGGCAGGCCCCTACGAGCAGTACTTC,CASSLGAGPYEQYF
TRBD2,TRBV11-2,TRBJ2-3,17,NA,TGTGCCAGCAGCTCATTATTAGCGGGAGCCATCACAGATACGCAGTATTTT,CASSSLLAGAITDTQYF
NA,TRBV2,TRBJ1-3,16,NA,TGTGCCAGCAGTGAGCAGGGCATCGGATCTGGAAACACCATATATTTT,CASSEQGIGSGNTIYF
TRBD1,TRBV7-9,TRBJ1-3,15,NA,TGTGCCAGCAGCTTGGGACAGCTCATTGGAAACACCATATATTTT,CASSLGQLIGNTIYF
NA,TRBV10-3,TRBJ2-1,17,once,TGTGCCATCAGTGAGTCGATAGGGACGGGGGAATACAATGAGCAGTTCTTC,CAISESIGTGEYNEQFF
NA,TRBV9,TRBJ1-2,14,NA,TGTGCCAGCAGCGTAGGGGGCGGTAACTATGGCTACACCTTC,CASSVGGGNYGYTF
NA,TRBV2,TRBJ1-4,13,NA,TGTGCCAGCAGTGCCCTACTGGGGGGAAAACTGTTTTTT,CASSALLGGKLFF
NA,TRBV28,TRBJ1-3,14,NA,TGTGCCAGTATGACCGGGAGCTCTGGAAACACCATATATTTT,CASMTGSSGNTIYF
NA,TRBV27,TRBJ1-1,13,once,TGTGCCAGCAGGTCGACAAGCCGCACTGAAGCTTTCTTT,CASRSTSRTEAFF
TRBD1,TRBV7-3,TRBJ2-2,15,NA,TGTGCCAGCAGCTCACAGGGGGCGAACACCGGGGAGCTGTTTTTT,CASSSQGANTGELFF
NA,TRBV5-4,TRBJ1-4,15,NA,TGTGCCAGCAGCTTGGCGCACGCCGGGGATGAAAAACTGTTTTTT,CASSLAHAGDEKLFF
TRBD2,TRBV2,TRBJ2-5,17,NA,TGTGCCAGCAGTGAAGGCCTAGCGGGGGGGCGTCAAGAGACCCAGTACTTC,CASSEGLAGGRQETQYF
TRBD1,TRBV28,TRBJ1-5,13,NA,TGTGCCAGCAAACAGGGGTACAATCAGCCCCAGCATTTT,CASKQGYNQPQHF
NA,TRBV5-6,TRBJ1-2,15,NA,TGTGCCAGCAGCTTGGCCGTCAGGGTGAGGTATGGCTACACCTTC,CASSLAVRVRYGYTF
NA,TRBV6-5,TRBJ2-5,14,NA,TGTGCCAGCAGTCCCAAACTGGTTCAAGAGACCCAGTACTTC,CASSPKLVQETQYF